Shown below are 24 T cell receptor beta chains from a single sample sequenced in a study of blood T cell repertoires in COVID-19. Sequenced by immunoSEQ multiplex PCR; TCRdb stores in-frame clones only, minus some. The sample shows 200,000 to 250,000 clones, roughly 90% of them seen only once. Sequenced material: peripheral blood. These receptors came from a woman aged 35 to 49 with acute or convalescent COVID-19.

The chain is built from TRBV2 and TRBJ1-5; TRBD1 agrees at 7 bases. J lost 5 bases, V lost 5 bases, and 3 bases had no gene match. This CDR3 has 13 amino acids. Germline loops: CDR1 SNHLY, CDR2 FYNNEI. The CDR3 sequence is CASSLTGDQPQHF. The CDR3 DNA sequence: TGTGCCAGCAGTCTTACAGGGGATCAGCCCCAGCATTTT.

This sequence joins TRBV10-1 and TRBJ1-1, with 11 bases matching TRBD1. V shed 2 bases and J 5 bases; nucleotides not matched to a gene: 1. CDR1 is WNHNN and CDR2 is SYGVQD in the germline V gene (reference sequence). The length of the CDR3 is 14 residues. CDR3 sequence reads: CASSEGTGGTEAFF. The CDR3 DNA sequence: TGCGCCAGCAGTGAGGGGACAGGGGGGACTGAAGCTTTCTTT.

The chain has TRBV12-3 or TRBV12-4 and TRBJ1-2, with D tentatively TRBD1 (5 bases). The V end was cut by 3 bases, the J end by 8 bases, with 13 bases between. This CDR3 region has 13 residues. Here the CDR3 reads CASSFGGNIGYTF. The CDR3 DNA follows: TGTGCCAGCAGTTTCGGGGGGAATATCGGCTACACCTTC.

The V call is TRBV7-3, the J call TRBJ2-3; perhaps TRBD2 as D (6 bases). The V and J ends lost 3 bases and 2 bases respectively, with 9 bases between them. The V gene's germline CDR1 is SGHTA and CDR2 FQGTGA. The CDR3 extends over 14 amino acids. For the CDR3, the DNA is TGTGCCAGCAGCTTTAGCGGCGCCACAGATACGCAGTATTTT. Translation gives CASSFSGATDTQYF.

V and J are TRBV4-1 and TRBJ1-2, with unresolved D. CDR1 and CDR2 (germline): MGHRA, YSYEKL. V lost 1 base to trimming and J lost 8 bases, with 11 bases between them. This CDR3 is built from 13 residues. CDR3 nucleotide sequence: TGCGCCAGCAGCCAAGTTAGTGGAGAAGGCTACACCTTC. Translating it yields CASSQVSGEGYTF.

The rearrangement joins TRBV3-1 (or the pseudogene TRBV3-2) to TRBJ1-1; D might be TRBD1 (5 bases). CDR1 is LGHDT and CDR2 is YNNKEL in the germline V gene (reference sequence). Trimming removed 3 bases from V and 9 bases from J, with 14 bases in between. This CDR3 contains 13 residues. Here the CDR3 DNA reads TGTGCCAGCAGCCATGGCCAGACAGAGAAAGCTTTCTTT. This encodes CASSHGQTEKAFF.

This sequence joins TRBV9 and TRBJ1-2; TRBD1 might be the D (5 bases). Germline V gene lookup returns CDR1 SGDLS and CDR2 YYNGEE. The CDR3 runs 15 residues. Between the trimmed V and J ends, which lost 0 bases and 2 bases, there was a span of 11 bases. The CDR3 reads CASSVATRGNYGYTF. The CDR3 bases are TGTGCCAGCAGCGTAGCTACCCGGGGGAACTATGGCTACACCTTC.

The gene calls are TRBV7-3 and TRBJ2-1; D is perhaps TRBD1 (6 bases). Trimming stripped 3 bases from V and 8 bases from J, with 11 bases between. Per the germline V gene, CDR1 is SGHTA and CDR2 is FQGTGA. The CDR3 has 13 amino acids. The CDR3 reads CASSFQGNHEQFF. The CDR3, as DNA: TGTGCCAGCAGCTTTCAGGGGAACCATGAGCAGTTCTTC.

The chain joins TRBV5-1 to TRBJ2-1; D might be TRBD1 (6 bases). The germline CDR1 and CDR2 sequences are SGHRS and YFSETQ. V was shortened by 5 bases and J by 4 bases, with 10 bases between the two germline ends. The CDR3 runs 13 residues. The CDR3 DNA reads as TGCGCCAGCAGTCCGGGACATTACAATGAGCAGTTCTTC. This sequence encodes CASSPGHYNEQFF. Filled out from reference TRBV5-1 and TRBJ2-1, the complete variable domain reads KAGVTQTPRYLIKTRGQQVTLSCSPISGHRSVSWYQQTPGQGLQFLFEYFSETQRNKGNFPGRFSGRQFSNSRSEMNVSTLELGDSALYLCASSPGHYNEQFFGPGTRLTVL.

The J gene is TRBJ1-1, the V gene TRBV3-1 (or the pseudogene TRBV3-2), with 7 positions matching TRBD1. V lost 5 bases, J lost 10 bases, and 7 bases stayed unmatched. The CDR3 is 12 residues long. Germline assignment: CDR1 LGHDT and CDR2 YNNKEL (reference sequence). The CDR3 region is CASSGNRGGAFF. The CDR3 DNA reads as TGTGCCAGCAGCGGAAACAGGGGAGGAGCTTTCTTT.

The CDR3 loop reads CASSLGSVSANVLTF. The CDR3 DNA reads TGTGCCAGCAGCTTAGGGTCAGTGTCTGCCAACGTCCTGACTTTC. V gene TRBV7-2 combines with J gene TRBJ2-6; no clear D. Germline assignment: CDR1 SGHTA and CDR2 FQGNSA. V was pared by 1 base and J by 7 bases, with 11 bases between. This CDR3 is 15 amino acids long.

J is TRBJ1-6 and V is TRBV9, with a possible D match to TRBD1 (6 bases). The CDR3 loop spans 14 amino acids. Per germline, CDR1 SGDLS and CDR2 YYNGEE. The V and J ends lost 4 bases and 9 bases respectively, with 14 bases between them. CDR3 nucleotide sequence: TGTGCCAGCAGCCTACAGGGTTTACTTTCACCCCTCCACTTT. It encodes CASSLQGLLSPLHF.

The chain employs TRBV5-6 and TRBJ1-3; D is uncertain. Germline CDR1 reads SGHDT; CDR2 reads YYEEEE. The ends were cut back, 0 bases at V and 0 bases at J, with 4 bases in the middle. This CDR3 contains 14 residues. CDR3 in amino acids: CASSLDSSGNTIYF. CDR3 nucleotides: TGTGCCAGCAGCTTGGACAGCTCTGGAAACACCATATATTTT.

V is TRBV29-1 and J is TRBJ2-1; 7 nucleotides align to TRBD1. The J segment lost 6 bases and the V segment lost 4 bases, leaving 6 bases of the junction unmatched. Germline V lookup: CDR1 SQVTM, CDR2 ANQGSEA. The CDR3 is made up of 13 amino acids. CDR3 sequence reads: CSVGQGVFNEQFF. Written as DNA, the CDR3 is TGCAGCGTTGGGCAGGGGGTATTCAATGAGCAGTTCTTC.

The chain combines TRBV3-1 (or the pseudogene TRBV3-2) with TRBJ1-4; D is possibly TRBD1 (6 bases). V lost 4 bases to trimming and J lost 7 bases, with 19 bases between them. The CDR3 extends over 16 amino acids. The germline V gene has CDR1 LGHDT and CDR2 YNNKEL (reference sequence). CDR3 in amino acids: CASSLLTPGGSEKLFF. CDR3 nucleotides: TGTGCCAGCAGCCTACTTACTCCGGGGGGCAGTGAAAAACTGTTTTTT.

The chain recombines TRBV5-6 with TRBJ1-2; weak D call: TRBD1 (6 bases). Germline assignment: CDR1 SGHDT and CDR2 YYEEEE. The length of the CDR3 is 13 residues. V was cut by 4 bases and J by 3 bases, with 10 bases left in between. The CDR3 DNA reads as TGTGCCAGCAGCACGGACAGATACTATGGCTACACCTTC. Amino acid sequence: CASSTDRYYGYTF.

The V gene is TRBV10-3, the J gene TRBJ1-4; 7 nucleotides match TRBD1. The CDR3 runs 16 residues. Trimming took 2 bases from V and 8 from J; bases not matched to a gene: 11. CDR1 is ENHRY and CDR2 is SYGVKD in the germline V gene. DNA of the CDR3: TGTGCCATCAGTGAGAGGGGTACAGGGGCTTGGGAAAAACTGTTTTTT. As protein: CAISERGTGAWEKLFF.

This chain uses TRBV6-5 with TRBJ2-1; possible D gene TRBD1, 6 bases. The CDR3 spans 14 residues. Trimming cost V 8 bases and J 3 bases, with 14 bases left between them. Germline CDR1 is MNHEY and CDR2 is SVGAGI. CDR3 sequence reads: CASDSEQGYNEQFF. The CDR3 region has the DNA TGTGCCAGCGACTCGGAACAGGGCTACAATGAGCAGTTCTTC.

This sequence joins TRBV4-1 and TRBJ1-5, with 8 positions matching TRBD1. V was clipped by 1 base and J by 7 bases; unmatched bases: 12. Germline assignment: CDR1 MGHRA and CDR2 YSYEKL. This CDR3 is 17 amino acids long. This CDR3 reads CASSQAPRTGRNQPQHF. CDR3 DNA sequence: TGCGCCAGCAGCCAAGCGCCCCGGACAGGGCGAAACCAGCCCCAGCATTTT.

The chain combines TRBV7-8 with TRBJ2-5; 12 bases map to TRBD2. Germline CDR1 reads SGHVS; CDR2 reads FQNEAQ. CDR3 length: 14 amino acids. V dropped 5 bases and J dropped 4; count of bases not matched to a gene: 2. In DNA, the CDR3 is TGTGCCAGCAGCATACTAGCGGGAGGAGAGACCCAGTACTTC. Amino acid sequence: CASSILAGGETQYF.

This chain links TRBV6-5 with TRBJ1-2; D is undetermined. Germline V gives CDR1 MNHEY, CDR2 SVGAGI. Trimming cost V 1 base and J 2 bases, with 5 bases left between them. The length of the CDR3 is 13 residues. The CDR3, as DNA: TGTGCCAGCAGTTACTTTCAAAACTATGGCTACACCTTC. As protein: CASSYFQNYGYTF.

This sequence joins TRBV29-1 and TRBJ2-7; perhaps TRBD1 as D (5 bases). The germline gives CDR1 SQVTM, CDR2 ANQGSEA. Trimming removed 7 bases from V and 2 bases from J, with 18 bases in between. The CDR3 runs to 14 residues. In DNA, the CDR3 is TGCAGCGCGCTCGGACAAGGTCCCCCCTACGAGCAGTACGTC. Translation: CSALGQGPPYEQYV.

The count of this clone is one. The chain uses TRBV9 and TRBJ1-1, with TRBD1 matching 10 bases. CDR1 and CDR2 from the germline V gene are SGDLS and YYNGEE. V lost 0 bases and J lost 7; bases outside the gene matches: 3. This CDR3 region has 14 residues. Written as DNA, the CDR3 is TGTGCCAGCAGCGTAGGGACAGGGGGGCATGAAGCTTTCTTT. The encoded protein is CASSVGTGGHEAFF.

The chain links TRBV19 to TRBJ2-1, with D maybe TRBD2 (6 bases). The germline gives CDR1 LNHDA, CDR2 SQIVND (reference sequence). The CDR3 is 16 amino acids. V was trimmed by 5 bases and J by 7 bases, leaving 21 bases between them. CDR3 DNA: TGTGCCAGTAGTGACTACCGTCAGGGAGGCAATAATGAGCAGTTCTTC. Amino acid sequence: CASSDYRQGGNNEQFF.